The 15 T cell receptor beta chains given below trace back to one sample, sequenced in a study of cytomegalovirus exposure and HLA in healthy donors. PCR primers comprised 60 Vbeta and 13 Jbeta primers. Assay: immunoSEQ multiplex PCR; the TCRdb copy retains only in-frame clones and omits some. This repertoire shows roughly 180,000 clones, about 82% found once; its top ten account for around 0.8%. Sequenced material: PBMCs. These receptors were taken from a young woman in good health and CMV-seronegative.

The J gene is TRBJ2-1, the V gene TRBV11-2, with D perhaps TRBD1 (6 bases). The germline V gene has CDR1 SGHAT and CDR2 FQNNGV. V was cut by 0 bases and J by 1 base, with 7 bases left in between. The CDR3 length is 15 residues. CDR3 region: CASSLDQGSYNEQFF. The DNA of the CDR3 is TGTGCCAGCAGCTTAGACCAGGGGTCCTACAATGAGCAGTTCTTC. The full variable domain, in which reference TRBV11-2 and TRBJ2-1 provide the parts outside the CDR3, is EAGVAQSPRYKIIEKRQSVAFWCNPISGHATLYWYQQILGQGPKLLIQFQNNGVVDDSQLPKDRFSAERLKGVDSTLKIQPAKLEDSAVYLCASSLDQGSYNEQFFGPGTRLTVL.

J is TRBJ2-1 and V is TRBV10-1; no clear D. V lost 6 bases and J lost 6, with 33 bases in between. In germline, CDR1 is WNHNN, CDR2 SYGVQD (reference sequence). The CDR3 is 20 amino acids. Written as DNA, the CDR3 is TGCGCCAGCAGAGACGCGCCGAGGCACTTGCGGAACCCTCTTGGCAATGAGCAGTTCTTC. Translated, it gives CASRDAPRHLRNPLGNEQFF.

This clone was seen a single time. V is TRBV5-6 and J is TRBJ2-5, with D unclear. The J call could be wrong; TRBJ2-7 is a better fit for the DNA end. The V gene's germline CDR1 is SGHDT and CDR2 YYEEEE. CDR3 length: 14 residues. The CDR3 bases are TGTGCCAGCAGCTTGACCTCGGGTATCGGCGAGCAGTACTTC. Residues: CASSLTSGIGEQYF.

This clone was counted a few times. The gene calls are TRBV6-6 and TRBJ1-2; TRBD1 might be the D (5 bases). Germline lookup yields CDR1 MNHNY and CDR2 SVGAGI (reference sequence). V was trimmed by 0 bases and J by 11 bases, leaving 16 bases between them. CDR3 length: 14 residues. The CDR3 nucleotides are TGTGCCAGCAGTTACTCGGCCCAGCAGGGAGGATACACCTTC. Amino acids: CASSYSAQQGGYTF.

The chain recombines TRBV9 with TRBJ2-1; a possible D gene is TRBD2 (6 bases). The CDR3 length is 14 residues. The germline CDR1 and CDR2 sequences are SGDLS and YYNGEE. V was shortened by 0 bases and J by 7 bases, with 11 bases between the two germline ends. This CDR3 is CASSVVSGSNEQFF. CDR3 DNA sequence: TGTGCCAGCAGCGTAGTCTCCGGGAGTAATGAGCAGTTCTTC.

V and J are TRBV2 and TRBJ1-3; 9 bases map to TRBD1. The length of the CDR3 is 14 residues. Per germline, CDR1 SNHLY and CDR2 FYNNEI. After removal of 6 bases from V and 2 bases from J, the junction contained 2 bases not matched to a gene. The CDR3 sequence is CASRGDRAGNTIYF. Written as DNA, the CDR3 is TGTGCCAGCAGAGGGGACAGGGCTGGAAACACCATATATTTT.

The chain recombines TRBV2 with TRBJ2-1, with 8 bases aligning to TRBD2. After removal of 1 base from V and 0 bases from J, the junction contained 2 bases not matched to a gene. The CDR3 loop spans 16 amino acids. Germline V gives CDR1 SNHLY, CDR2 FYNNEI. CDR3 loop: CASSEGSGSSYNEQFF. The CDR3 DNA follows: TGTGCCAGCAGTGAAGGGAGCGGGAGCTCCTACAATGAGCAGTTCTTC.

This clone has a single count. The J gene is TRBJ2-7, the V gene TRBV4-3; TRBD2 agrees at 7 bases. The V gene end was trimmed by 0 bases and the J gene end by 1 base; junction bases not matched to a gene: 6. The CDR3 is 16 amino acids. CDR1 and CDR2 (germline): LGHNA, YSLEER. The CDR3 region has the DNA TGCGCCAGCAGCCAAGAATGGGCTAGCGGTTCCTACGAGCAGTACTTC. It is translated as CASSQEWASGSYEQYF.

V and J are TRBV5-6 and TRBJ2-2; 7 nucleotides align to TRBD1. The V and J ends lost 5 bases and 0 bases, in that order; junction bases with no gene match: 7. This CDR3 has 16 residues. CDR1 is SGHDT, CDR2 YYEEEE, per germline. The CDR3 here is CASSLQTGTNTGELFF. The CDR3 bases are TGTGCCAGCAGTCTTCAGACAGGGACGAACACCGGGGAGCTGTTTTTT.

The chain is built from TRBV11-2 and TRBJ2-1; no reliable D call. The CDR3 consists of 15 residues. With 6 bases removed from V and 8 bases from J, the gap between germline ends came to 20 bases. Germline CDR1 SGHAT, CDR2 FQNNGV. The CDR3, as DNA: TGTGCCAGCAGTCGATACCAAGTATCAGACTATGAGCAGTTCTTC. Translation: CASSRYQVSDYEQFF.

The CDR3 protein is CASGARSQNQPQHF. For the CDR3, the DNA is TGTGCCAGCGGGGCCCGATCCCAAAATCAGCCCCAGCATTTT. The chain is built from TRBV6-1 and TRBJ1-5; perhaps TRBD1 as D (5 bases). Germline CDR1 is MNHNS and CDR2 is SASEGT. The V gene lost 8 bases and the J gene lost 4 bases, with 15 bases spanning the gap. The CDR3 consists of 14 residues.

The chain uses TRBV7-9 and TRBJ2-1; 7 nucleotides align to TRBD2. With 5 bases clipped from V and 4 bases from J, the junction kept 11 bases outside the gene matches. This CDR3 region has 16 residues. CDR1 and CDR2 from the germline V gene are SEHNR and FQNEAQ (reference sequence). The CDR3 region is CASSPGLNAIYNEQFF. The DNA of the CDR3 is TGTGCCAGCAGCCCGGGACTAAACGCGATTTACAATGAGCAGTTCTTC.

The rearrangement joins TRBV4-2 to TRBJ2-3, with no clear D. This CDR3 has 13 residues. V shed 2 bases and J shed 3 bases, with 6 bases lying between them. Germline V gene lookup returns CDR1 LGHNA and CDR2 YNFKEQ. The CDR3 here is CASSQLVTDTQYF. The CDR3 DNA follows: TGTGCCAGCAGCCAACTAGTGACAGATACGCAGTATTTT.

The CDR3 protein is CASSLAHGDQETQYF. Written as DNA, the CDR3 is TGCGCCAGCAGCTTGGCCCACGGGGACCAAGAGACCCAGTACTTC. The rearrangement joins TRBV5-1 to TRBJ2-5, with D possibly TRBD2 on 5 matching bases. Trimming pared 0 bases from V and 0 bases from J, leaving 9 bases between. Per germline, CDR1 SGHRS and CDR2 YFSETQ. CDR3 length equals 15 residues.

The J gene is TRBJ1-1, the V gene TRBV5-1; perhaps TRBD1 as D (5 bases). CDR3 length: 12 residues. Germline V gene sequence: CDR1 SGHRS, CDR2 YFSETQ. Trimming pared 4 bases from V and 7 bases from J, leaving 11 bases between. CDR3 in amino acids: CASSGRGSEAFF. In DNA form, the CDR3 reads TGCGCCAGCAGCGGTAGGGGTAGTGAAGCTTTCTTT.